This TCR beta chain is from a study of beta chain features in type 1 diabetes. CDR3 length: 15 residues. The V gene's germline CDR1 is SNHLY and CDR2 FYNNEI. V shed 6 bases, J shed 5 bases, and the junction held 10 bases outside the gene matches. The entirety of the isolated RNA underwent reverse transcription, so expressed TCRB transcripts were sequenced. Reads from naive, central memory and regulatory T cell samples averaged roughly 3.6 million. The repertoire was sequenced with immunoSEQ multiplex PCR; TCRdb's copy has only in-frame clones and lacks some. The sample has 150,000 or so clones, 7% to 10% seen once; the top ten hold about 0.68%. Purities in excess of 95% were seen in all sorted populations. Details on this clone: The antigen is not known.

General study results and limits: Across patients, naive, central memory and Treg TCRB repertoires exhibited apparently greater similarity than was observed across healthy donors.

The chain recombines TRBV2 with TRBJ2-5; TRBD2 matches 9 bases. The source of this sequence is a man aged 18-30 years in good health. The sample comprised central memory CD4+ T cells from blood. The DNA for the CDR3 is TGTGCCAGCAGCGGGGGGACTAGCATCTCGGAGACCCAGTACTTC. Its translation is CASSGGTSISETQYF.